The sequence of this T cell receptor (beta chain) was determined in a study of vaccination and CD4 T cells after COVID-19. Study summary: Overlapping peptides covering the spike proteins of SARS-CoV-2, HCoV-NL63, HCoV-OC43 and HCoV-229E were added to stimulate cells. Some control cultures received a CEFX pool, which served as the positive control. Others received an HIV-1 Nef pool or no peptide.

An Oncomine TCR Beta short-read assay was used to sequence the DNA from cultured CD4+ T cells. Genomic DNA was taken out of cultured CD4+ T cells by extraction. TCRdb analysed the PCR reads with MiXCR anew, one entry per CDR3 protein. This table has 8,000 or so distinct CDR3 sequences, around 41% appearing once. The germline CDR1 and CDR2 sequences are SNHLY and FYNNEI. Between the trimmed V and J ends, which lost 2 bases and 4 bases, there was a span of 5 bases. This CDR3 has 12 residues. This clonotype was observed a few times. The target antigen is unknown. Treatment: roughly ten-day PBMC culture with coronavirus spike peptide pools or control peptides (ViraFEST assay). One should note that the unexposed donor's CD4+ T cells were collected before the COVID-19 pandemic (2011-2018).

The specimen sequenced was CD4+ T cells from blood, cultured in vitro. The V call is TRBV2, the J call TRBJ1-2; no clear D gene. The sequence was collected from a human donor in good health. The CDR3 here is CASSEFLYGYTF. CDR3 nucleotide sequence: TGTGCCAGCAGTGAATTTCTCTATGGCTACACCTTC.